Listed below are T cell receptor beta chains from one sample, sequenced in a study of shared clonotypes between healthy human individuals. Assay: immunoSEQ multiplex PCR; the TCRdb copy retains only in-frame clones and omits some. The data show about 1.5 million clones, with around 98% seen just once and about 0.4% held by the top ten. Material: naive CD4+ T cells sorted from blood. The receptors shown here come from a man aged 25-40 years in good health. The CDR3 runs from the conserved cysteine through the conserved F or W. The D gene is left open where the match is weak. Size is stated for part of the rows, as once, few or many counts, or as a class when the clone is expanded.

clone_size: -
d_call: -
v_call: TRBV7-3
j_call: TRBJ1-2
cdr3_aa: CASSPGRNYGYTF
cdr3_nt: TGTGCCAGCAGCCCCGGACGGAACTATGGCTACACCTTC

clone_size: -
d_call: TRBD1
v_call: TRBV29-1
j_call: TRBJ1-4
cdr3_aa: CSVLTGGFEKLFF
cdr3_nt: TGCAGCGTTCTAACAGGGGGCTTTGAAAAACTGTTTTTT

clone_size: -
d_call: -
v_call: TRBV7-2
j_call: TRBJ2-7
cdr3_aa: CASSLEPSQVQYF
cdr3_nt: TGTGCCAGCAGCTTAGAGCCTTCGCAGGTACAGTACTTC

clone_size: once
d_call: -
v_call: TRBV28
j_call: TRBJ1-2
cdr3_aa: CASTNPAQERYGYTF
cdr3_nt: TGTGCCAGCACAAATCCCGCCCAGGAGCGATATGGCTACACCTTC

clone_size: -
d_call: TRBD1
v_call: TRBV5-1
j_call: TRBJ1-1
cdr3_aa: CASSLGTGGLNTEAFF
cdr3_nt: TGCGCCAGCAGCCTAGGTACAGGGGGCCTGAACACTGAAGCTTTCTTT

clone_size: -
d_call: -
v_call: TRBV7-2
j_call: TRBJ1-5
cdr3_aa: CASSPGLHQPQHF
cdr3_nt: TGTGCCAGCAGCCCAGGGCTCCATCAGCCCCAGCATTTT

clone_size: -
d_call: -
v_call: TRBV5-1
j_call: TRBJ1-1
cdr3_aa: CASSLVQGWEAFF
cdr3_nt: TGCGCCAGCAGCTTGGTGCAGGGTTGGGAAGCTTTCTTT

clone_size: -
d_call: TRBD2
v_call: TRBV7-7
j_call: TRBJ2-1
cdr3_aa: CASSLPGLALHRYNEQFF
cdr3_nt: TGTGCCAGCAGCTTACCTGGACTAGCTCTTCATAGGTACAATGAGCAGTTCTTC

clone_size: -
d_call: -
v_call: TRBV13
j_call: TRBJ2-3
cdr3_aa: CASSLGLGGRSTDTQYF
cdr3_nt: TGTGCCAGCAGCTTAGGCCTGGGCGGCAGATCCACAGATACGCAGTATTTT

clone_size: -
d_call: -
v_call: TRBV11-2
j_call: TRBJ2-1
cdr3_aa: CASRIRQAAYNEQFF
cdr3_nt: TGTGCCAGCAGGATACGACAGGCGGCCTACAATGAGCAGTTCTTC

clone_size: -
d_call: -
v_call: TRBV5-4
j_call: TRBJ2-3
cdr3_aa: CASSLSQGASSDTQYF
cdr3_nt: TGTGCCAGCAGCTTGTCGCAGGGAGCGAGCTCAGATACGCAGTATTTT

clone_size: -
d_call: -
v_call: TRBV10-3
j_call: TRBJ1-5
cdr3_aa: CAIKGDTDNQPQHF
cdr3_nt: TGTGCCATCAAAGGAGACACAGACAATCAGCCCCAGCATTTT

clone_size: -
d_call: -
v_call: TRBV5-1
j_call: TRBJ2-2
cdr3_aa: CASSGIGMLAAPGELFF
cdr3_nt: TGCGCCAGCAGCGGGATTGGGATGCTAGCTGCCCCCGGGGAGCTGTTTTTT

clone_size: -
d_call: TRBD1
v_call: TRBV7-8
j_call: TRBJ1-2
cdr3_aa: CASSFGQGLTGYTF
cdr3_nt: TGTGCCAGCAGCTTTGGACAGGGTTTAACTGGCTACACCTTC

clone_size: -
d_call: -
v_call: TRBV18
j_call: TRBJ1-1
cdr3_aa: CASSPQAVNTEAFF
cdr3_nt: TGTGCCAGCTCACCACAGGCAGTCAACACTGAAGCTTTCTTT

clone_size: few
d_call: -
v_call: TRBV28
j_call: TRBJ1-1
cdr3_aa: CASIPPRGVDAFF
cdr3_nt: TGTGCCAGCATCCCCCCCAGGGGTGTCGACGCTTTCTTT

clone_size: -
d_call: TRBD1
v_call: TRBV7-6
j_call: TRBJ2-4
cdr3_aa: CASSLLDRGGNIQYF
cdr3_nt: TGTGCCAGCAGCTTATTGGACAGGGGAGGAAACATTCAGTACTTC

clone_size: -
d_call: -
v_call: TRBV4-3
j_call: TRBJ2-3
cdr3_aa: CASSQGPPHSTDTQYF
cdr3_nt: TGCGCCAGCAGCCAAGGACCGCCGCATAGCACAGATACGCAGTATTTT

clone_size: -
d_call: -
v_call: TRBV7-9
j_call: TRBJ2-7
cdr3_aa: CASSLGRTAVHYEQYF
cdr3_nt: TGTGCCAGCAGCTTAGGGAGAACAGCGGTCCATTACGAGCAGTACTTC

clone_size: -
d_call: -
v_call: TRBV21-1
j_call: TRBJ2-1
cdr3_aa: CASSKIRSRGRIHNEQFF
cdr3_nt: TGTGCCAGCAGCAAAATTAGGTCCAGGGGGCGCATCCACAATGAGCAGTTCTTC

clone_size: -
d_call: -
v_call: TRBV29-1
j_call: TRBJ2-1
cdr3_aa: CSLSMTPSSYNEQFF
cdr3_nt: TGCAGCTTATCGATGACACCGAGCTCCTACAATGAGCAGTTCTTC

clone_size: -
d_call: -
v_call: TRBV11-1
j_call: TRBJ2-7
cdr3_aa: CASSPSSYEQYF
cdr3_nt: TGTGCCAGCAGCCCAAGTTCCTACGAGCAGTACTTC

clone_size: -
d_call: -
v_call: TRBV28
j_call: TRBJ2-1
cdr3_aa: CAGGMGSYNEQFF
cdr3_nt: TGTGCCGGGGGTATGGGCTCCTACAATGAGCAGTTCTTC

clone_size: -
d_call: -
v_call: TRBV6-1
j_call: TRBJ2-3
cdr3_aa: CASSEFGTSTDTQYF
cdr3_nt: TGTGCCAGCAGTGAATTTGGGACTAGCACAGATACGCAGTATTTT

clone_size: -
d_call: -
v_call: TRBV29-1
j_call: TRBJ2-3
cdr3_aa: CSGDGTRHGTDTQYF
cdr3_nt: TGCAGCGGGGACGGGACTCGCCACGGCACAGATACGCAGTATTTT

clone_size: -
d_call: TRBD1
v_call: TRBV18
j_call: TRBJ1-1
cdr3_aa: CASSPGQGSTEAFF
cdr3_nt: TGTGCCAGCTCACCGGGACAGGGGAGCACTGAAGCTTTCTTT

clone_size: -
d_call: TRBD1
v_call: TRBV30
j_call: TRBJ1-2
cdr3_aa: CAWSRGDRPYGYTF
cdr3_nt: TGTGCCTGGAGTAGGGGGGACAGGCCGTATGGCTACACCTTC

clone_size: -
d_call: -
v_call: TRBV4-1
j_call: TRBJ1-3
cdr3_aa: CASSQVEGVNTIYF
cdr3_nt: TGCGCCAGCAGCCAAGTCGAGGGGGTCAACACCATATATTTT

clone_size: -
d_call: -
v_call: TRBV28
j_call: TRBJ2-6
cdr3_aa: CASSLEGAGANVLTF
cdr3_nt: TGTGCCAGCAGTTTAGAGGGCGCTGGGGCCAACGTCCTGACTTTC

clone_size: -
d_call: -
v_call: TRBV19
j_call: TRBJ2-5
cdr3_aa: CASSISRPAGETQYF
cdr3_nt: TGTGCCAGTAGTATTTCTCGCCCCGCTGGGGAGACCCAGTACTTC

clone_size: -
d_call: -
v_call: TRBV4-2
j_call: TRBJ2-6
cdr3_aa: CASSQPTLSGANVLTF
cdr3_nt: TGTGCCAGCAGCCAACCCACCCTCTCTGGGGCCAACGTCCTGACTTTC

clone_size: -
d_call: -
v_call: TRBV7-8
j_call: TRBJ1-2
cdr3_aa: CASSSYRVFTNYGYTF
cdr3_nt: TGTGCCAGCAGCTCCTATCGGGTATTTACTAACTATGGCTACACCTTC

clone_size: once
d_call: -
v_call: TRBV30
j_call: TRBJ1-2
cdr3_aa: CAWGKPGGYTF
cdr3_nt: TGTGCCTGGGGGAAACCCGGTGGCTACACCTTC

clone_size: -
d_call: -
v_call: TRBV28
j_call: TRBJ2-3
cdr3_aa: CASSLGYTQYF
cdr3_nt: TGTGCCAGCAGTTTAGGTTATACGCAGTATTTT

clone_size: -
d_call: -
v_call: TRBV12-5
j_call: TRBJ1-3
cdr3_aa: CASGLGPGGDTIYF
cdr3_nt: TGTGCTAGTGGTTTGGGTCCGGGGGGGGACACCATATATTTT

clone_size: -
d_call: TRBD2
v_call: TRBV28
j_call: TRBJ2-7
cdr3_aa: CASSPYLAGGTPEQYF
cdr3_nt: TGTGCCAGCAGTCCTTATCTAGCGGGAGGTACTCCCGAGCAGTACTTC

clone_size: -
d_call: -
v_call: TRBV6-4
j_call: TRBJ2-2
cdr3_aa: CASSDSQGIGELFF
cdr3_nt: TGTGCCAGCAGTGACTCTCAGGGTATCGGGGAGCTGTTTTTT

clone_size: once
d_call: -
v_call: TRBV5-1
j_call: TRBJ2-1
cdr3_aa: CASTPSASYNEQFF
cdr3_nt: TGCGCCAGCACCCCTAGCGCCTCCTACAATGAGCAGTTCTTC

clone_size: -
d_call: -
v_call: TRBV5-5
j_call: TRBJ2-7
cdr3_aa: CASSSLPSGRAAEQYF
cdr3_nt: TGTGCCAGCAGCTCTTTGCCCTCGGGCCGCGCCGCCGAGCAGTACTTC

clone_size: once
d_call: -
v_call: TRBV2
j_call: TRBJ2-7
cdr3_aa: CASTPSGRQGEQYF
cdr3_nt: TGTGCCAGCACCCCCTCGGGACGACAAGGCGAGCAGTACTTC